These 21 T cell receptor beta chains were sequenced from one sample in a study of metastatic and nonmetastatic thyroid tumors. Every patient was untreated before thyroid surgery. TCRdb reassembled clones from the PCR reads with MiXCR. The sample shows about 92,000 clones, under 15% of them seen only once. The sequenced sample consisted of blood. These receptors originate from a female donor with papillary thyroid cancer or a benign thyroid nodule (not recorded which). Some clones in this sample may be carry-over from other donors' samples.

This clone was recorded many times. The CDR3 sequence: CASSVTTGDYGYTF. CDR3 in DNA: TGTGCCAGCAGTGTTACCACAGGGGACTATGGCTACACCTTC. The chain joins TRBV6-1 to TRBJ1-2; 7 bases align to TRBD1. CDR1 is MNHNS and CDR2 is SASEGT in the germline V gene. This CDR3 contains 14 residues. V shed 4 bases and J 3 bases; nucleotides not matched to a gene: 5.

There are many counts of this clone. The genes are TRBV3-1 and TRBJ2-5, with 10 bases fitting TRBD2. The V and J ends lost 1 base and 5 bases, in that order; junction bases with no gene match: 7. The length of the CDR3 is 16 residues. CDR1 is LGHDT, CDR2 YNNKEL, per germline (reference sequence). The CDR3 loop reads CASSQASGGFGETQYF. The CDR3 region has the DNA TGTGCCAGCAGCCAAGCTAGCGGGGGTTTCGGTGAGACCCAGTACTTC.

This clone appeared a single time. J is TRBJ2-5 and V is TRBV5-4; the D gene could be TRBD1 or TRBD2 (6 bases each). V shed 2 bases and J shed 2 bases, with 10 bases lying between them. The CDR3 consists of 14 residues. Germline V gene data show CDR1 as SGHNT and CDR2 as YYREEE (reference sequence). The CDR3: CASSFAGTQETQYF. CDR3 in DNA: TGTGCCAGCAGCTTTGCGGGGACACAAGAGACCCAGTACTTC. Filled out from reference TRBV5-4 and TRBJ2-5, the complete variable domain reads ETGVTQSPTHLIKTRGQQVTLRCSSQSGHNTVSWYQQALGQGPQFIFQYYREEENGRGNFPPRFSGLQFPNYSSELNVNALELDDSALYLCASSFAGTQETQYFGPGTRLLVL.

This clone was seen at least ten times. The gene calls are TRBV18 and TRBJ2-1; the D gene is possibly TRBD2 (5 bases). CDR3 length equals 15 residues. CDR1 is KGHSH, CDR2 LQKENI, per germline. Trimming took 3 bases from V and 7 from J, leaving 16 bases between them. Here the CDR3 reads CASSPMGSVVNEQFF. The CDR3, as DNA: TGTGCCAGCTCACCCATGGGTAGCGTCGTTAATGAGCAGTTCTTC.

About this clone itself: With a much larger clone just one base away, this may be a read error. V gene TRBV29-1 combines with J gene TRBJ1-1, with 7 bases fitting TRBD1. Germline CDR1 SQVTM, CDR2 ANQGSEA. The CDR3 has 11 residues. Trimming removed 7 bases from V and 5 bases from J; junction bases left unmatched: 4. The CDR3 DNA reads TGCAGCGCCGACAGGGTGACTGAAGCTTTCTTT. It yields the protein CSADRVTEAFF.

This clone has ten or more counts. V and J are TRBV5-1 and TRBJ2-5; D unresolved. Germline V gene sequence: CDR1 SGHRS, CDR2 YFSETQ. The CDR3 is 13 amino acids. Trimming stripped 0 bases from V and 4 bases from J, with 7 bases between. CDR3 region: CASSLVGGETQYF. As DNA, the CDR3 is TGCGCCAGCAGCTTGGTAGGTGGAGAGACCCAGTACTTC.

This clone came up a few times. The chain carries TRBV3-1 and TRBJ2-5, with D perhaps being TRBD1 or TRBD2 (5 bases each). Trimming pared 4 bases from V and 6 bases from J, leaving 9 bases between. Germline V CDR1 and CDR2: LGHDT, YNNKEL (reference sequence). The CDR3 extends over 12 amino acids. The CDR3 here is CASSLRGQTQYF. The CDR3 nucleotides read TGTGCCAGCAGCCTTCGGGGACAGACCCAGTACTTC.

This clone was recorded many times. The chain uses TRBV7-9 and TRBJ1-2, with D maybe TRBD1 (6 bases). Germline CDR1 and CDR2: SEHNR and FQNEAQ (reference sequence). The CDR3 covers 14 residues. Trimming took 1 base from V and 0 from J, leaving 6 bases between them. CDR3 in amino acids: CASSLGQANYGYTF. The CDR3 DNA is TGTGCCAGCAGCTTAGGACAGGCTAACTATGGCTACACCTTC.

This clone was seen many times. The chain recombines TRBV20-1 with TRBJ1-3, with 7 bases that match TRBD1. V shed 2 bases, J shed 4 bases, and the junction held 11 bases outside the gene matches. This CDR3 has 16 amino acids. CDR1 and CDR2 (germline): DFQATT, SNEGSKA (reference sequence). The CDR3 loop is CSARRRGNRGGNTIYF. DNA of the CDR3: TGCAGTGCTAGAAGGAGAGGGAACAGGGGAGGAAACACCATATATTTT.

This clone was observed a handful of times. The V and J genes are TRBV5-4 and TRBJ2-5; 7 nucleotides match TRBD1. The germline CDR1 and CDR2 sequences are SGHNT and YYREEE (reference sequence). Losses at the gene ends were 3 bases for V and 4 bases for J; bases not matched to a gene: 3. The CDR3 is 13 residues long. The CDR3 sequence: CASSWDSLETQYF. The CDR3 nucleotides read TGTGCCAGCAGCTGGGACAGCCTAGAGACCCAGTACTTC.

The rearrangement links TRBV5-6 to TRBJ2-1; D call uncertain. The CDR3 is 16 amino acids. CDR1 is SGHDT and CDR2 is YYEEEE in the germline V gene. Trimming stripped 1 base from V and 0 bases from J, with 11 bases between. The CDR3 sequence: CASSLMGRLSYNEQFF. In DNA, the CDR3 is TGTGCCAGCAGCTTGATGGGCAGGCTCTCCTACAATGAGCAGTTCTTC. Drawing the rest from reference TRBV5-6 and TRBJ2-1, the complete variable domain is DAGVTQSPTHLIKTRGQQVTLRCSPKSGHDTVSWYQQALGQGPQFIFQYYEEEERQRGNFPDRFSGHQFPNYSSELNVNALLLGDSALYLCASSLMGRLSYNEQFFGPGTRLTVL.

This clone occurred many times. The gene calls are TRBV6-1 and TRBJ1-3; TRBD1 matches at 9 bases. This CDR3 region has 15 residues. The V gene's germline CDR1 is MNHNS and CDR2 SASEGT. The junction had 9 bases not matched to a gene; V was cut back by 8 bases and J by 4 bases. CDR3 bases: TGTGCCAGCGACCTTCACAGGGGGCAGGGAAACACCATATATTTT. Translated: CASDLHRGQGNTIYF.

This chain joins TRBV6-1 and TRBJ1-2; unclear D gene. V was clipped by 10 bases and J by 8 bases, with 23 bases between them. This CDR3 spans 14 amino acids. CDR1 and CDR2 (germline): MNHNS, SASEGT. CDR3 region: CAIGEWVERGGYTF. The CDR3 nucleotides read TGTGCCATCGGAGAGTGGGTGGAGCGCGGCGGCTACACCTTC.

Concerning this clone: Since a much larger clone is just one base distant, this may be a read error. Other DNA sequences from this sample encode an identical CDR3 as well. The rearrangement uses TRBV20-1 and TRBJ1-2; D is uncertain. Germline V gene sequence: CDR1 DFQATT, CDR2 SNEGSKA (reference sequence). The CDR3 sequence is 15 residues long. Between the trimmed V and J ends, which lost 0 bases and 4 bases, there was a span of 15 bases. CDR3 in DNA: TGCAGTGCTAGAGATGGACGGGGTAGAGGCTATGGCTACACCTTC. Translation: CSARDGRGRGYGYTF.

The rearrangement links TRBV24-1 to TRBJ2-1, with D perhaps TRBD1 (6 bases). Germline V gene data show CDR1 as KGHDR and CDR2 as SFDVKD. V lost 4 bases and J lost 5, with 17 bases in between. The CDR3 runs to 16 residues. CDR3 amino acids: CATSEGWASGDNEQFF. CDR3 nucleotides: TGTGCCACCAGTGAGGGGTGGGCGTCAGGGGACAATGAGCAGTTCTTC.

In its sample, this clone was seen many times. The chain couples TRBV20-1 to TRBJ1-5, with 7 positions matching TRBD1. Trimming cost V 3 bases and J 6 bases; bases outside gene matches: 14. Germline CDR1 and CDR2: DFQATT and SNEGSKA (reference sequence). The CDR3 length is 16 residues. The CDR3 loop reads CSASRGRGHLGQPQHF. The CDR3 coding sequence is TGCAGTGCTAGCCGGGGGAGGGGGCACTTGGGTCAGCCCCAGCATTTT.

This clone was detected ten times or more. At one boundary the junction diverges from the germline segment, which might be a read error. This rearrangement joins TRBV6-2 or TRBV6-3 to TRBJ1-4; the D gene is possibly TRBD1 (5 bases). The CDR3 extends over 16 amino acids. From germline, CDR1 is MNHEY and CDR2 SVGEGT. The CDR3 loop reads CAGSPERDGYNEKLFF. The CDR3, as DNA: TGTGCCGGCAGTCCCGAAAGGGACGGTTATAATGAAAAACTGTTTTTT.

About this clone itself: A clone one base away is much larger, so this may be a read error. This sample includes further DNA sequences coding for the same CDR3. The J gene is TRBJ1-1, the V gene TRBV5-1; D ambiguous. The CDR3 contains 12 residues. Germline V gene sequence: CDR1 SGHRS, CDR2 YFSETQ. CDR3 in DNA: TGCGCCAGCAGCAGGGATGACACTGAAGCTTTCTTC. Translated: CASSRDDTEAFF.

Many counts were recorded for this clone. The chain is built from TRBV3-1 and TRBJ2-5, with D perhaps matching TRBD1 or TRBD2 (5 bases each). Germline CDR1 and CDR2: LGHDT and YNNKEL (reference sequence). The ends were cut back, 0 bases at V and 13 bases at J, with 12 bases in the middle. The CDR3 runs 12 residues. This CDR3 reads CASSQDLGVPYF. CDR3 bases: TGTGCCAGCAGCCAAGATCTGGGGGTCCCGTACTTC.

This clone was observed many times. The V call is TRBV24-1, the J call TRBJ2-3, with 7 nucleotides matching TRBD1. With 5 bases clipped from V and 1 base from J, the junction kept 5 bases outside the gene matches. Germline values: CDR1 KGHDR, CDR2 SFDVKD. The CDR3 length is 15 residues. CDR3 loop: CATSAHDRGTDTQYF. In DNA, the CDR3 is TGTGCCACCAGTGCCCACGACAGGGGCACAGATACGCAGTATTTT.

The CDR3 DNA reads as TGTGCCAGCTCACCAGCGGGAATGGGGACCGGGGAGCTGTTTTTT. Its protein is CASSPAGMGTGELFF. This chain joins TRBV12-3 or TRBV12-4 and TRBJ2-2, with TRBD2 matching over 7 bases. V lost 8 bases and J lost 5; bases outside the gene matches: 11. CDR3 length: 15 amino acids.